What follows is one T cell receptor beta chain and its context. Its matching antigen is unknown. The data are from a study of PD-L1 blockade in urothelial cancer. Overall study results and limits: Clones that were tumor-associated expanded more in the blood of durable-benefit patients at 3 weeks.

Time point given: pretreatment peripheral blood. Individual patients had between 1 and 8 samples, taken pretreatment and on-treatment. The investigators introduced synthetic TCR analog templates into each PCR as spikes. The data were produced by immunoSEQ multiplex PCR, yet TCRdb's version contains in-frame clones alone and is incomplete. The sample includes 43,000 or so clones, more than 70% of them seen just once. This CDR3 has 14 amino acids. Germline CDR1 reads MNHNS; CDR2 reads SASEGT. Trimming stripped 8 bases from V and 4 bases from J, with 14 bases between. The sequence came from a man between 60 and 75 years old with urothelial cancer. The sample consisted of PBMCs, taken around atezolizumab (anti-PD-L1) treatment. The chain employs TRBV6-1 and TRBJ2-2; D not resolved. The CDR3 DNA reads as TGTGCCAGCTCTCTGGCTCGAAGCACCGGGGAGCTGTTTTTT. It specifies CASSLARSTGELFF.